This record covers a single T cell receptor (beta chain). As yet, its antigen is unknown. Repertoires were generated with immunoSEQ multiplex PCR, while TCRdb's copy carries only in-frame clones and drops some. Altogether some 1,400,000 clones are present, around 97% being singletons, with the ten largest covering over 1%. CDR3 length equals 14 residues. Germline V gene data show CDR1 as SGHRS and CDR2 as YFSETQ. Trimming left V 4 bases short and J 1 base short, with 12 bases between. These data belong to a study of shared clonotypes between healthy human individuals. Overall study context: Three CD4 naive, three CD4 memory, two CD8 naive and one CD8 memory plate were used per donor.

Study-wide findings and caveats: A generally larger estimated richness was seen in naive subsets than in memory subsets.

Healthy HIV-negative adults without recent acute infections or vaccinations served as donors. The authors divided CD4+ cells into CD45RA+ naive and CD45RA-negative memory subsets. Sample: naive CD4+ T cells sorted from blood. Noted subset: CD45RA+ positively selected. The rearrangement uses TRBV5-1 and TRBJ2-7; D gene ambiguous. This TCR was sampled from a man aged 30-40 years in good health. The CDR3 sequence is CASSPEPASYEQYF. DNA for the CDR3: TGCGCCAGCAGCCCTGAGCCCGCTTCCTACGAGCAGTACTTC.